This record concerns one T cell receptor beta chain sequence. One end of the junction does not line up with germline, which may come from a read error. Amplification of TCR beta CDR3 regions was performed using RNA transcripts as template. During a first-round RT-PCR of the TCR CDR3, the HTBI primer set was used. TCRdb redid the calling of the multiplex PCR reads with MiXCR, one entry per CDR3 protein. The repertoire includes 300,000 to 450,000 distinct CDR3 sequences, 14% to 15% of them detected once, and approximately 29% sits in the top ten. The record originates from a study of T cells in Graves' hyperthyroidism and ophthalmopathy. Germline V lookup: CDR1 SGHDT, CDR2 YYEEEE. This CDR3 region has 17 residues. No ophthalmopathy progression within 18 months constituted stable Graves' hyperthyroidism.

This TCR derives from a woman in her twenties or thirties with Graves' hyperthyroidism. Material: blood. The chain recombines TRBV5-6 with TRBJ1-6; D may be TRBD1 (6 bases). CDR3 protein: CASRPGLQGSYNPPLHF. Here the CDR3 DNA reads TGTGCCAGCAGACCTGGATTACAGGGCTCCTATAATCCACCCCTCCACTTT.